These 14 T cell receptor beta chains came from one sample sequenced in a study of T cells in localized non-small cell lung cancer. Only in-frame clones appear in the TCRdb table, and some are missing; sequencing was by immunoSEQ multiplex PCR. The sample has tens of thousands of clones, around 84% seen once; the top ten hold approximately 9.7%. Sequences were derived from peripheral blood, sampled before any cancer treatment. The receptors stem from a female donor over 55 with stage I lung adenocarcinoma.

To note about this clone: At the DNA level, this CDR3 is encoded by other sequences in the same sample as well. The chain combines TRBV11-2 with TRBJ2-1; 11 bases match TRBD2. The J segment lost 4 bases and the V segment lost 1 base, leaving 3 bases of the junction unmatched. CDR1 and CDR2 (germline): SGHAT, FQNNGV. The CDR3 consists of 16 residues. In DNA form, the CDR3 reads TGTGCCAGCAGCTTAGTCGGACTAGCGGGTTACAATGAGCAGTTCTTC. Translating it yields CASSLVGLAGYNEQFF.

In DNA form, the CDR3 reads TGTGCCAGCAGCCGGACAGGGAAGAACACCGGGGAGCTGTTTTTT. Its translation is CASSRTGKNTGELFF. This rearrangement joins TRBV7-9 to TRBJ2-2, with TRBD1 matching 8 bases. This CDR3 contains 15 residues. CDR1 SEHNR and CDR2 FQNEAQ come from the germline V gene (reference sequence). V was clipped by 5 bases and J by 1 base; unmatched bases: 3.

The chain carries TRBV27 and TRBJ2-1, with D perhaps being TRBD1 or TRBD2 (5 bases each). V dropped 4 bases and J dropped 1 base, with 14 bases sitting between them. The CDR3 is 16 residues long. CDR1 and CDR2 from the germline V gene are MNHEY and SMNVEV (reference sequence). CDR3 sequence reads: CASSSAMGVSYNEQFF. As DNA, the CDR3 is TGTGCCAGCAGTTCAGCGATGGGGGTTTCCTACAATGAGCAGTTCTTC.

The gene calls are TRBV10-3 and TRBJ1-2, with 7 positions matching TRBD1. V shed 6 bases, J shed 5 bases, and the junction held 6 bases outside the gene matches. CDR1 and CDR2 (germline): ENHRY, SYGVKD. There are 13 residues in the CDR3. DNA for the CDR3: TGTGCCATCAGCACCGGACAGGAATATGGCTACACCTTC. It is translated as CAISTGQEYGYTF.

This clone was found a few times. The J gene is TRBJ2-2, the V gene TRBV10-3; D is unresolved. This CDR3 has 14 amino acids. Trimming cost V 4 bases and J 3 bases, with 9 bases left between them. Looked up from germline, CDR1 is ENHRY and CDR2 is SYGVKD. The DNA for the CDR3 is TGTGCCATCAGTGCCAACCAGGACACCGGGGAGCTGTTTTTT. Protein sequence: CAISANQDTGELFF.

The chain recombines TRBV19 with TRBJ2-2; D is unclear. V gave up 1 base and J gave up 8 bases, with 14 bases separating them. Germline V lookup: CDR1 LNHDA, CDR2 SQIVND (reference sequence). This CDR3 has 15 amino acids. The CDR3: CASSIGTSLRGELFF. The DNA for the CDR3 is TGTGCCAGTAGTATAGGTACTTCACTCAGGGGGGAGCTGTTTTTT.

The rearrangement uses TRBV5-4 and TRBJ2-1; 10 bases align to TRBD2. The CDR3 consists of 14 residues. Trimming at V came to 0 bases and at J to 7 bases, leaving 1 base not matched to a gene. Germline lookup yields CDR1 SGHNT and CDR2 YYREEE (reference sequence). The CDR3 loop reads CASSLVSGRNEQFF. CDR3 coding DNA: TGTGCCAGCAGCTTGGTTAGCGGGAGGAATGAGCAGTTCTTC.

The V gene is TRBV6-5, the J gene TRBJ1-2; no reliable D call. The CDR3 covers 14 residues. V gave up 6 bases and J gave up 9 bases, with 20 bases separating them. Germline loops: CDR1 MNHEY, CDR2 SVGAGI. The CDR3 DNA reads as TGTGCCAGCAGAGAAGTACAGCGTCAGTATAGCTACACCTTC. It translates to CASREVQRQYSYTF.

V gene TRBV6-1 combines with J gene TRBJ1-2, with 8 nucleotides matching TRBD1. The CDR3 has 14 residues. Looked up from germline, CDR1 is MNHNS and CDR2 is SASEGT. V trimming: 2 bases; J trimming: 8 bases; junction bases outside the gene matches: 7. The CDR3 region is CASSERQGLDGYTF. DNA for the CDR3: TGTGCCAGCAGTGAAAGACAGGGGCTAGACGGCTACACCTTC.

A few counts support this clone. The V and J genes are TRBV7-3 and TRBJ2-3; possible D gene TRBD2, 7 bases. This CDR3 has 15 amino acids. CDR1 is SGHTA, CDR2 FQGTGA, per germline. V lost 5 bases and J 1 base, leaving 13 bases between the germline ends. CDR3 residues: CASSLGGGGTDTQYF. The DNA of the CDR3 is TGTGCCAGCAGCCTGGGCGGGGGCGGCACAGATACGCAGTATTTT.

V is TRBV6-1 and J is TRBJ2-1; D is ambiguous. This CDR3 region has 15 residues. Germline V lookup: CDR1 MNHNS, CDR2 SASEGT. Trimming pared 7 bases from V and 5 bases from J, leaving 18 bases between. The CDR3 region has the DNA TGTGCCAGCAATGTGTGGGGTATGACCCACAATGAGCAGTTCTTC. It specifies CASNVWGMTHNEQFF.

As regards this clone: A far larger clone is just one base off, so this is likely a read error. The V call is TRBV6-5, the J call TRBJ2-7, with D perhaps being TRBD1 or TRBD2 (5 bases each). V was pared by 4 bases and J by 0 bases, with 7 bases between. In germline, CDR1 is MNHEY, CDR2 SVGAGI. The CDR3 has 13 amino acids. CDR3: CASSSGASYEQYF. The CDR3 coding sequence is TGTGCCAGCAGTTCCGGGGCCTCCTACGAGCAGTACTTC.

The rearrangement joins TRBV7-2 to TRBJ1-1; D may be TRBD1 (5 bases). V lost 5 bases to trimming and J lost 0 bases, with 16 bases between them. From germline, CDR1 is SGHTA and CDR2 FQGNSA. This CDR3 region has 16 residues. The CDR3 sequence: CASSPDGQGLNTEAFF. The DNA for the CDR3 is TGTGCCAGCAGCCCCGATGGTCAGGGCTTGAACACTGAAGCTTTCTTT.

The chain couples TRBV30 to TRBJ1-1, with a possible D match to TRBD1 (6 bases). V dropped 4 bases and J dropped 5 bases, with 14 bases sitting between them. This CDR3 comprises 13 residues. Germline loops: CDR1 GTSNPN, CDR2 SVGIG (reference sequence). CDR3 bases: TGTGCCTGGATCCCCGGGACACCGACTGAAGCTTTCTTT. Its translation: CAWIPGTPTEAFF.